This T cell receptor beta chain was sequenced in a study of shared clonotypes between healthy human individuals. Study observations and caveats: A few donors showed sharing of about 4.7% of naive CD4 clonotypes. Apart from blood, nothing was sampled; tissue repertoires likely differ.

Some clones are missing from TCRdb's copy, which holds only in-frame ones; the method was immunoSEQ multiplex PCR. The sample holds 2,500,000 or so clones, around 93% seen once. In the case of this clone: Its antigen is unknown.

Trimming pared 4 bases from V and 3 bases from J, leaving 9 bases between. This CDR3 comprises 13 residues. Germline V CDR1 and CDR2: ENHRY, SYGVKD. Sequenced sample: naive CD4+ T cells from PBMCs. Subset: CD45RA+ positively selected. The chain is built from TRBV10-3 and TRBJ2-5; the D call may be TRBD1 or TRBD2 (5 bases each). The sequence was obtained from a man younger than 30 in good health. Some clones in this sample may be carry-over from other donors' samples. CDR3 DNA sequence: TGTGCCATCAGTGCGGGGCAGAAAGAGACCCAGTACTTC. It is translated as CAISAGQKETQYF.